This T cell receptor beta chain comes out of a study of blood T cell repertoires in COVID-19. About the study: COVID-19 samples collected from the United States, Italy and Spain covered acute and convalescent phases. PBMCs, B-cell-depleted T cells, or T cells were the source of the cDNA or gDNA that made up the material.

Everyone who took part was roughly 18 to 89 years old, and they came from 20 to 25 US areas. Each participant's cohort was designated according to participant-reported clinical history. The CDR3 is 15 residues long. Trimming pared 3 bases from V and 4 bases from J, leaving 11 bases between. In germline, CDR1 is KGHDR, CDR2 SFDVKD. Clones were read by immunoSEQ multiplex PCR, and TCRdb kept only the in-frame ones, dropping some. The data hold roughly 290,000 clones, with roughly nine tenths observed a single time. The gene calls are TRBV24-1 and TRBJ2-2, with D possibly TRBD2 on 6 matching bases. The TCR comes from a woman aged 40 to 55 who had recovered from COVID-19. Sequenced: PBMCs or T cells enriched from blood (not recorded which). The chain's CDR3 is CATSDAGQLTGELFF. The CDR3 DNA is TGTGCCACCAGTGATGCGGGGCAGCTCACCGGGGAGCTGTTTTTT.